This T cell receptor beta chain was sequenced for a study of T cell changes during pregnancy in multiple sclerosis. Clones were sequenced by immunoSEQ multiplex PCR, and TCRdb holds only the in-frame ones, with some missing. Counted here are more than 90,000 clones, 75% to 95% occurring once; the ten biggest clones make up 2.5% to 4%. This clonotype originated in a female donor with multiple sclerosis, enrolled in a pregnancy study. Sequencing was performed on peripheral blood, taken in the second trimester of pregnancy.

The CDR3 is CASSLNSGRTQETQYF. DNA for the CDR3: TGTGCCAGCAGCTTAAATTCGGGGAGGACCCAAGAGACCCAGTACTTC. The V call is TRBV7-2, the J call TRBJ2-5; possibly TRBD2 for D (6 bases). The CDR3 runs to 16 residues. V was shortened by 2 bases and J by 1 base, with 14 bases between the two germline ends. Germline loops: CDR1 SGHTA, CDR2 FQGNSA.